The entry that follows covers one T cell receptor beta chain sequence. The target antigen is unknown. One end of the junction is discordant with germline, which a read error may explain. Sorted cell numbers of roughly 19,000 to 1,000,000, with 10%, 30% or 50% RNA, served as input for naive CD8 libraries. Naive CD8 T cells were FACS-sorted by CD8+CD4-CCR7+CD45RA+ markers. The sample comes from a study of molecular identifiers for immune sequencing clone quantification. From the PCR reads, TCRdb called clonotypes with MiXCR, one entry per CDR3 protein. Among some 580,000 distinct CDR3 sequences, roughly 27% were seen once, and the ten largest hold roughly 0.83%. CDR1 is MNHNY and CDR2 is SVGAGI in the germline V gene (reference sequence). The CDR3 covers 15 residues. Overall study findings and caveats: Reports indicate spiked Jurkat TCR RNA from one cell could be found among about a million naive cells. Highly expanded clones may be undercounted when identical TCR molecules share barcodes.

V and J are TRBV6-6 and TRBJ1-1; D may be TRBD1 (5 bases). This TCR derives from a human donor in good health. Some libraries in this study had Jurkat cell RNA spiked in. The sample taken for sequencing was naive CD8+ T cells from blood, with Jurkat cell RNA spiked in. Subset described: FACS-sorted CD8+CD4-CCR7+CD45RA+ naive T cells. The CDR3, as DNA: TGTGCCAGCAACCCAGCGGGGCTTATGAACACTGAAGCTCTCTTT. This codes for CASNPAGLMNTEALF.